This T cell receptor beta chain was recovered during a study of T cell responses to AZD1222 COVID-19 vaccine. Profiled with immunoSEQ multiplex PCR; TCRdb holds only in-frame clones, not every one. The table has 80,000 to 100,000 clones, around 87% seen once. Trimming removed 5 bases from V and 7 bases from J, with 12 bases in between. The CDR3 has 14 amino acids. Germline V gene lookup returns CDR1 SGHAT and CDR2 FQNNGV. This chain links TRBV11-2 with TRBJ1-6; possibly TRBD1 for D (6 bases). This material consisted of peripheral blood, taken 28 days after the second AZD1222 dose. This receptor was taken from an adult who received the AZD1222 COVID-19 vaccine. CDR3 residues: CASSATGRNSPLHF. CDR3 nucleotides: TGTGCCAGCAGCGCAACAGGGAGGAATTCACCCCTCCACTTT. Filled out from reference TRBV11-2 and TRBJ1-6, the complete variable domain reads EAGVAQSPRYKIIEKRQSVAFWCNPISGHATLYWYQQILGQGPKLLIQFQNNGVVDDSQLPKDRFSAERLKGVDSTLKIQPAKLEDSAVYLCASSATGRNSPLHFGNGTRLTVT.